The T cell receptor (beta chain) described here comes from a study of T cells after posttransplantation cyclophosphamide. Study-level points and caveats: Later blood repertoires were often dominated by clones from the donor CD8+ memory compartment. TRB overlap between skin or GI tissue T cells and blood was limited. After PTCy, TRB diversity resembled that of CNI/methotrexate controls.

In its sample, this clone was seen many times. No antigen is known for it. Assay: immunoSEQ multiplex PCR; the TCRdb copy retains only in-frame clones and omits some. The counts give about 6,700 clones, none of them seen only once; roughly 5.4% is held by the top ten. A marrow graft followed busulfan-fludarabine conditioning, with cyclophosphamide on days +3 and +4. The CDR3 sequence is 17 residues long. CDR1 and CDR2 (germline): SGHTA, FQGNSA. V was pared by 1 base and J by 4 bases, with 11 bases of the junction left unmatched. Sequenced here: PBMCs, sampled after an allogeneic stem cell transplant with post-transplant cyclophosphamide. The chain joins TRBV7-2 to TRBJ2-3, with TRBD2 identical over 7 bases. This receptor was identified in a young adult male patient who received an allogeneic stem cell transplant from an unrelated donor, was CMV-positive, and had acute and chronic GVHD. Some T cells may be graft donor cells. The CDR3: CASSLGVWREIADTQYF. The CDR3 DNA follows: TGTGCCAGCAGCTTAGGCGTTTGGCGGGAGATCGCAGATACGCAGTATTTT. The full variable domain, completed using reference TRBV7-2 and TRBJ2-3, is GAGVSQSPSNKVTEKGKDVELRCDPISGHTALYWYRQSLGQGLEFLIYFQGNSAPDKSGLPSDRFSAERTGGSVSTLTIQRTQQEDSAVYLCASSLGVWREIADTQYFGPGTRLTVL.